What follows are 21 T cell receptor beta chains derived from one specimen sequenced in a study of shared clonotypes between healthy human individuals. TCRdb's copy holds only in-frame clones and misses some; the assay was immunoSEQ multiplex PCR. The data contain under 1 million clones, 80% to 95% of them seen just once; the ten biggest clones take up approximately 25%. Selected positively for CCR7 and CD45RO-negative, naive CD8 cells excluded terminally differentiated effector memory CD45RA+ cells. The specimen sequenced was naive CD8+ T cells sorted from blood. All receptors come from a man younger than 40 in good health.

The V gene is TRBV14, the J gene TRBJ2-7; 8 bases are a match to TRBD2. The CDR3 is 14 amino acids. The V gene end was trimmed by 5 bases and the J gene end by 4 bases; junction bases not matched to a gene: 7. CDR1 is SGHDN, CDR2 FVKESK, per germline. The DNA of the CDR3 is TGTGCCAGCAGCGCCAGGTCGGGAGGGTACGAGCAGTACTTC. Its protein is CASSARSGGYEQYF.

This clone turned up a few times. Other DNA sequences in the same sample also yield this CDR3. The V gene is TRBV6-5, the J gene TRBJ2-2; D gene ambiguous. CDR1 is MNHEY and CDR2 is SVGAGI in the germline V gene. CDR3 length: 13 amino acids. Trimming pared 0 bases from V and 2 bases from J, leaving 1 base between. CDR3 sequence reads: CASSYSNTGELFF. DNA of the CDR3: TGTGCCAGCAGTTACTCAAACACCGGGGAGCTGTTTTTT.

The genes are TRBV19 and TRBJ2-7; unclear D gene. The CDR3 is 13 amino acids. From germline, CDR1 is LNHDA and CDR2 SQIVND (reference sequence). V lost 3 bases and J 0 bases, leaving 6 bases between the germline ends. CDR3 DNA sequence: TGTGCCAGTAGTATGCCTGACTCCTACGAGCAGTACTTC. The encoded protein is CASSMPDSYEQYF.

CDR3 coding DNA: TGTGCCAGCAGGGCCGGGACAGGGTCCTACGAGCAGTACTTC. This translates into CASRAGTGSYEQYF. The V gene is TRBV6-1, the J gene TRBJ2-7; 9 positions match TRBD1. The J segment lost 1 base and the V segment lost 6 bases, leaving 4 bases of the junction unmatched. The CDR3 spans 14 residues. The germline V gene encodes CDR1 MNHNS and CDR2 SASEGT.

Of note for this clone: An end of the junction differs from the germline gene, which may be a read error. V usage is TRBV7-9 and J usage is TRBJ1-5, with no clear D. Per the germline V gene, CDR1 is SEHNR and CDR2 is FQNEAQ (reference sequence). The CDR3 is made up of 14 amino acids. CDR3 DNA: TGTGCCAGCAGCTTAGGGGGTAGCAAACAGCCCCAGCATTTT. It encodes CASSLGGSKQPQHF.

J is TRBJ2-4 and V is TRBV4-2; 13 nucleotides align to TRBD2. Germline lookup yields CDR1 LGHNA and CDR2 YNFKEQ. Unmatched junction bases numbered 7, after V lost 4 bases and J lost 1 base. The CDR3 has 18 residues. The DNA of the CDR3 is TGTGCCAGCAGCCCTATAGGACTAGCGGGAGTTGCCAAAAACATTCAGTACTTC. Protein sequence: CASSPIGLAGVAKNIQYF.

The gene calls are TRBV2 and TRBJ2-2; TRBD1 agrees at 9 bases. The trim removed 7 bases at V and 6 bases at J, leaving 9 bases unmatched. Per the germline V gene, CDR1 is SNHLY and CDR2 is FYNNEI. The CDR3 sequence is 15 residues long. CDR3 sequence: CASTSRDRDAGELFF. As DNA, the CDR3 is TGTGCCAGCACGTCCCGGGACAGGGATGCCGGGGAGCTGTTTTTT.

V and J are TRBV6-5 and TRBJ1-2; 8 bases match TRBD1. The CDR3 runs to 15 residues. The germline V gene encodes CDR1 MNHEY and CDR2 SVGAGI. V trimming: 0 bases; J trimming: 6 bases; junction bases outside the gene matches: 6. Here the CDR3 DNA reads TGTGCCAGCAGTTACTCGGGGACAGGTTATAATGGCTACACCTTC. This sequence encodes CASSYSGTGYNGYTF.

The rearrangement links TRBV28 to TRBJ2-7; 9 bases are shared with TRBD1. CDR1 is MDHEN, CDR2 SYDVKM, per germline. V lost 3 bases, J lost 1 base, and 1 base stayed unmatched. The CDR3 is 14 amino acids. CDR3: CASSFGQGSYEQYF. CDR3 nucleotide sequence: TGTGCCAGCAGTTTCGGACAGGGGTCCTACGAGCAGTACTTC.

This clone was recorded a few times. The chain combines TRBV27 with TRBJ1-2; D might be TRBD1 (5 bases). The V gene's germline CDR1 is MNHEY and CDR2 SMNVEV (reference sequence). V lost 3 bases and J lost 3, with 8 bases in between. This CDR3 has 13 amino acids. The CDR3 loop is CASSFVGDYGYTF. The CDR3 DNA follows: TGTGCCAGCAGTTTCGTGGGGGACTATGGCTACACCTTC.

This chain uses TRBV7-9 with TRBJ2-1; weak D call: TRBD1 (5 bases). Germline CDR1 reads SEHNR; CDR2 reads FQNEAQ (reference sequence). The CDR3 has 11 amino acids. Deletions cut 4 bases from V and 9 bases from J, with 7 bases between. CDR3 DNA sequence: TGTGCCAGCAGCTATGGGGCTGAGCAGTTCTTC. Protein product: CASSYGAEQFF.

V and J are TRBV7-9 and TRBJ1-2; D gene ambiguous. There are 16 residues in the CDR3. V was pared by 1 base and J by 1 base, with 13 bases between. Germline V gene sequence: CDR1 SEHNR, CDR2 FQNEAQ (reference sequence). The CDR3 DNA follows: TGTGCCAGCAGCTTAGGAAATTACGGTTTTAACTATGGCTACACCTTC. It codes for CASSLGNYGFNYGYTF.

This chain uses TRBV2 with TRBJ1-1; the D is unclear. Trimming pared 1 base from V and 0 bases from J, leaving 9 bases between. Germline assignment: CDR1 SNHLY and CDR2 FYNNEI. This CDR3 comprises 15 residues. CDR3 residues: CASSEDSRMNTEAFF. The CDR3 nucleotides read TGTGCCAGCAGTGAAGACAGTAGAATGAACACTGAAGCTTTCTTT. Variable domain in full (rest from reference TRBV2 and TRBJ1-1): EPEVTQTPSHQVTQMGQEVILRCVPISNHLYFYWYRQILGQKVEFLVSFYNNEISEKSEIFDDQFSVERPDGSNFTLKIRSTKLEDSAMYFCASSEDSRMNTEAFFGQGTRLTVV.

CDR3 DNA sequence: TGTGCCAGCAGCGTAGCTAACCGGACAGGCGGCGCCGGGGAGCTGTTTTTT. It encodes CASSVANRTGGAGELFF. This chain joins TRBV9 and TRBJ2-2, with TRBD1 matching over 7 bases. Germline-derived CDR1 and CDR2 are SGDLS and YYNGEE. The CDR3 has 17 amino acids. After removal of 0 bases from V and 6 bases from J, the junction contained 11 bases not matched to a gene. Filled out from reference TRBV9 and TRBJ2-2, the complete variable domain reads DSGVTQTPKHLITATGQRVTLRCSPRSGDLSVYWYQQSLDQGLQFLIQYYNGEERAKGNILERFSAQQFPDLHSELNLSSLELGDSALYFCASSVANRTGGAGELFFGEGSRLTVL.

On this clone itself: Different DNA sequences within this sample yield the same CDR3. CDR3: CASSLSGEQYF. In nucleotides, the CDR3 is TGTGCCAGCAGCTTATCCGGGGAGCAGTACTTC. The chain couples TRBV7-9 to TRBJ2-7, with no clear D. Germline-derived CDR1 and CDR2 are SEHNR and FQNEAQ (reference sequence). The CDR3 runs 11 residues. V gave up 2 bases and J gave up 7 bases, with 6 bases separating them.

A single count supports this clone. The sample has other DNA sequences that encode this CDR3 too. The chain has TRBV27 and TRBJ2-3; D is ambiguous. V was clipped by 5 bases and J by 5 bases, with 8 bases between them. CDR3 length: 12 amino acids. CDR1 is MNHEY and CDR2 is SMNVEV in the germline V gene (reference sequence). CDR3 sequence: CASSLPGDTQYF. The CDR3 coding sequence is TGTGCCAGCAGTCTCCCGGGAGATACGCAGTATTTT.

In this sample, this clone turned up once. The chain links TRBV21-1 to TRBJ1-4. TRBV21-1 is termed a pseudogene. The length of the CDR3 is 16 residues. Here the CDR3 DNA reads TGTGCCAGCAGCATGGCAACCTGGCCCTCGGGTGAAAAACTGTTTTTT. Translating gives CASSMATWPSGEKLFF.

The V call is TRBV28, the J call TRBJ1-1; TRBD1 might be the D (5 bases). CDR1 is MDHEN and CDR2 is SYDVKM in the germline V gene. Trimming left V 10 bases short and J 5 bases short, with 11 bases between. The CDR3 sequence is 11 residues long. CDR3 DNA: TGTGCCACCAACAGGCGTACTGAAGCTTTCTTT. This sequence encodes CATNRRTEAFF. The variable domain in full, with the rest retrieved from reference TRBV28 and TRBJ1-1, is DVKVTQSSRYLVKRTGEKVFLECVQDMDHENMFWYRQDPGLGLRLIYFSYDVKMKEKGDIPEGYSVSREKKERFSLILESASTNQTSMYLCATNRRTEAFFGQGTRLTVV.

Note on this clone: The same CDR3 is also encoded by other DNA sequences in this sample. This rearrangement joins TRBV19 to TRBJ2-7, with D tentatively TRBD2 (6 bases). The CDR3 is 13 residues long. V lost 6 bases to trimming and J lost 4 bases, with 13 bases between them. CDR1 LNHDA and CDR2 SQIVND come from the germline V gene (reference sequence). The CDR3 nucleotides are TGTGCCAGTAGCGGCACCGGGGGATACGAGCAGTACTTC. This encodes CASSGTGGYEQYF.

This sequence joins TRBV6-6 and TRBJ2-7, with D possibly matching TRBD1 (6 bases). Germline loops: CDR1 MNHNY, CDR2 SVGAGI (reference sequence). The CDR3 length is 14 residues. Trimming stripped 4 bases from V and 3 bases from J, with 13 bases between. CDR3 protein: CASSSNGDIYEQYF. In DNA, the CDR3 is TGTGCCAGCAGTTCGAACGGGGACATCTACGAGCAGTACTTC.

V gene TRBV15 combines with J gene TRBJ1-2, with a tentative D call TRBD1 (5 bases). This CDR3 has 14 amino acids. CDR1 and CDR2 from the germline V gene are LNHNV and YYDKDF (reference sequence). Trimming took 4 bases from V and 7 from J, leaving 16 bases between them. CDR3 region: CATSTWTNNGGYTF. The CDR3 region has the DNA TGTGCCACCAGCACCTGGACAAATAACGGTGGCTACACCTTC.